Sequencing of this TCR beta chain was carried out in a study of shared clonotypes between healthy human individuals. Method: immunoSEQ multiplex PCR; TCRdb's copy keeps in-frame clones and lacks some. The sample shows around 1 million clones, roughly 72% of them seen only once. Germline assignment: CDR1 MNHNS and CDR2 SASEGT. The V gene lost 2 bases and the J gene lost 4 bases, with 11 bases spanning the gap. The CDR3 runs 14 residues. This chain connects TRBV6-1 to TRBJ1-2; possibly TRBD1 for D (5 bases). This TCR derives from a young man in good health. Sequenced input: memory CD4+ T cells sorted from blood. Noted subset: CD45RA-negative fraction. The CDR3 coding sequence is TGTGCCAGCAGTGAACGGGGGGTTGGCTATGGCTACACCTTC. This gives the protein CASSERGVGYGYTF.